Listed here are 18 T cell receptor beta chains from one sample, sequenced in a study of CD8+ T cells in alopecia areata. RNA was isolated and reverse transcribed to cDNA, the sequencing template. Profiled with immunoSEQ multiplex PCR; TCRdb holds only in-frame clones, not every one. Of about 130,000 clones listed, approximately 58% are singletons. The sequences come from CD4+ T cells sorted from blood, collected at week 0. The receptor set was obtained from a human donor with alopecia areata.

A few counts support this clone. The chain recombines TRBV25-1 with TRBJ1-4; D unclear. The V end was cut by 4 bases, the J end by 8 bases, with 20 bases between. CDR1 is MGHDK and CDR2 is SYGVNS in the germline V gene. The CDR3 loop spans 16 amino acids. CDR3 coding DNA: TGTGCCAGCAGTGGTAGTTCCAGCGGACTTGGGGAAAAACTGTTTTTT. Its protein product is CASSGSSSGLGEKLFF.

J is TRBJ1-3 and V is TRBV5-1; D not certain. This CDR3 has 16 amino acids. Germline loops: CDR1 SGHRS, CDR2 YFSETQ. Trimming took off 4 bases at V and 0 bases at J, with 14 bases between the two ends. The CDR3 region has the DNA TGCGCCAGCAGCCCAAGATCAGCGGCCTCTGGAAACACCATATATTTT. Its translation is CASSPRSAASGNTIYF.

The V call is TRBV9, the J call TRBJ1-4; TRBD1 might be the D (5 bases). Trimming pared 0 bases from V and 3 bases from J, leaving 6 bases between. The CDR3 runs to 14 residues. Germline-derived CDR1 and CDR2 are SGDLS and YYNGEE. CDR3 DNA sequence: TGTGCCAGCAGCGTAGGGGGCCCTAATGAAAAACTGTTTTTT. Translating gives CASSVGGPNEKLFF.

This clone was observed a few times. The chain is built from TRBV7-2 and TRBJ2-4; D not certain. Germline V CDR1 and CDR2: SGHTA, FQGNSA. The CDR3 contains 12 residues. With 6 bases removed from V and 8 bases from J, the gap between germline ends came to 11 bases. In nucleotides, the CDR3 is TGTGCCAGCAGTTACATCCTAGACATTCAGTACTTC. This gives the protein CASSYILDIQYF.

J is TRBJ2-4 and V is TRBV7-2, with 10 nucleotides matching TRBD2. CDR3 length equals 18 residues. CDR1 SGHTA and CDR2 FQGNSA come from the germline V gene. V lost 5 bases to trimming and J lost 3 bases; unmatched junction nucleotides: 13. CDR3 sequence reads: CASSITLSGGAGKNIQYF. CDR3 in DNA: TGTGCCAGCAGCATCACCCTAAGCGGGGGGGCCGGCAAAAACATTCAGTACTTC. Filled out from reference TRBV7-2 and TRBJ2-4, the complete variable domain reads GAGVSQSPSNKVTEKGKDVELRCDPISGHTALYWYRQSLGQGLEFLIYFQGNSAPDKSGLPSDRFSAERTGGSVSTLTIQRTQQEDSAVYLCASSITLSGGAGKNIQYFGAGTRLSVL.

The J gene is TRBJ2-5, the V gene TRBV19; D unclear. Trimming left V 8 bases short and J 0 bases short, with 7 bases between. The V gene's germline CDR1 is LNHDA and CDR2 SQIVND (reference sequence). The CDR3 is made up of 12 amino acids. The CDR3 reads CASDVDQETQYF. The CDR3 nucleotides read TGTGCCAGTGACGTAGACCAAGAGACCCAGTACTTC.

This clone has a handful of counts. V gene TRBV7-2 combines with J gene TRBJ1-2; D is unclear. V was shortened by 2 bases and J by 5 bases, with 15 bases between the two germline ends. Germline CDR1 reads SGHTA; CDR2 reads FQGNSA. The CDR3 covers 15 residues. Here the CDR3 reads CASSLLARDPYGYTF. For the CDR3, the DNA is TGTGCCAGCAGCTTACTCGCCCGGGATCCGTATGGCTACACCTTC.

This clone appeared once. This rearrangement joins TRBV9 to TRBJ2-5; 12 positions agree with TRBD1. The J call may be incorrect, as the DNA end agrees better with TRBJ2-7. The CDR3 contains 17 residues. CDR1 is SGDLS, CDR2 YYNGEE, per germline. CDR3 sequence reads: CASSPGTGGRPTYEQYF. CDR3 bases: TGTGCCAGCAGCCCAGGGACAGGGGGCCGTCCTACCTACGAGCAGTACTTC.

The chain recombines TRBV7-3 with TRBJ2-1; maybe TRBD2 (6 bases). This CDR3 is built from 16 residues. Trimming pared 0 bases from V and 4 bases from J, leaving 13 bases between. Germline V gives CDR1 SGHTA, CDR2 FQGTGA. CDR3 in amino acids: CASSLTSGTRYNEQFF. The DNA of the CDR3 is TGTGCCAGCAGCTTAACCTCAGGGACTCGATACAATGAGCAGTTCTTC. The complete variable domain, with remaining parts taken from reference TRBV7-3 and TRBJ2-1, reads GAGVSQTPSNKVTEKGKYVELRCDPISGHTALYWYRQSLGQGPEFLIYFQGTGAADDSGLPNDRFFAVRPEGSVSTLKIQRTERGDSAVYLCASSLTSGTRYNEQFFGPGTRLTVL.

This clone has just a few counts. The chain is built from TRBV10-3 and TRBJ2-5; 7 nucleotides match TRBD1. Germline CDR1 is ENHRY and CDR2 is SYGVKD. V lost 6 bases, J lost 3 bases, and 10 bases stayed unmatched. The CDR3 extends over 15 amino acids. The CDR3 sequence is CAISQDREFEETQYF. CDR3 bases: TGTGCCATCAGCCAAGACAGGGAGTTTGAAGAGACCCAGTACTTC.

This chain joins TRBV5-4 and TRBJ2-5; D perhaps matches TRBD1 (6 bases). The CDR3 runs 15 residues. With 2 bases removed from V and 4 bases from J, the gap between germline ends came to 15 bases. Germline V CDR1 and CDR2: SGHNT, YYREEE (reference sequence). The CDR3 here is CASSFSGARGETQYF. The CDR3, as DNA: TGTGCCAGCAGCTTCAGTGGGGCCAGGGGAGAGACCCAGTACTTC. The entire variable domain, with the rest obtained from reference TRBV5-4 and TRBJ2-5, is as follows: ETGVTQSPTHLIKTRGQQVTLRCSSQSGHNTVSWYQQALGQGPQFIFQYYREEENGRGNFPPRFSGLQFPNYSSELNVNALELDDSALYLCASSFSGARGETQYFGPGTRLLVL.

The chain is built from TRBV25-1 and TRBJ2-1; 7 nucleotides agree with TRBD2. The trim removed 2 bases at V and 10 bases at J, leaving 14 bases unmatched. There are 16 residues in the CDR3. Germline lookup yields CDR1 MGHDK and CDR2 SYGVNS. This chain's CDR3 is CASSEPRRGGSGEQFF. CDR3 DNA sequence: TGTGCCAGCAGTGAACCCCGTCGGGGCGGGAGTGGGGAGCAGTTCTTC.

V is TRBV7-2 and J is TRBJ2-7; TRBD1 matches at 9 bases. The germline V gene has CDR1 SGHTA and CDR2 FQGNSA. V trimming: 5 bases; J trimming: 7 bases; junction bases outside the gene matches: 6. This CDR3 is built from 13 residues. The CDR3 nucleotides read TGTGCCAGCAGCCGATCGACAGGGGGTGAGCAGTACTTC. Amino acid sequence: CASSRSTGGEQYF.

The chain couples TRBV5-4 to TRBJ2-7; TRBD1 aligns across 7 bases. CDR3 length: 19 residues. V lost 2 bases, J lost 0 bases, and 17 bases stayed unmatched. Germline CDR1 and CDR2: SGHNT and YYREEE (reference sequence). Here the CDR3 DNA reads TGTGCCAGCAGCTTTAAGTTTCTCCCGGGACAGCTAGGCTCCTACGAGCAGTACTTC. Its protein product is CASSFKFLPGQLGSYEQYF.

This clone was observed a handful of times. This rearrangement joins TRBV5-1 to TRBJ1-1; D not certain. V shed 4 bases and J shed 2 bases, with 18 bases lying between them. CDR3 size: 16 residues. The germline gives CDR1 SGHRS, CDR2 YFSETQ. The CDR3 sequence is CASSADGSLINTEAFF. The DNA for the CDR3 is TGCGCCAGCAGCGCTGATGGATCTCTAATAAACACTGAAGCTTTCTTT.

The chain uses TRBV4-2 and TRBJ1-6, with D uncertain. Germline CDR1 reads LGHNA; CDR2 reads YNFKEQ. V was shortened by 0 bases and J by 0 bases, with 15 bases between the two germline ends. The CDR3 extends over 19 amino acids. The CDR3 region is CASSQESLRASSYNSPLHF. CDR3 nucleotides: TGTGCCAGCAGCCAAGAATCTTTGCGGGCGAGCTCCTATAATTCACCCCTCCACTTT.

The CDR3 sequence: CASSKQGTNTEAFF. In DNA form, the CDR3 reads TGTGCCAGTAGTAAACAGGGGACGAACACTGAAGCTTTCTTT. This chain joins TRBV19 and TRBJ1-1; 7 positions agree with TRBD1. The trim removed 4 bases at V and 1 base at J, leaving 3 bases unmatched. The CDR3 loop spans 14 amino acids. Germline V gene data show CDR1 as LNHDA and CDR2 as SQIVND (reference sequence).

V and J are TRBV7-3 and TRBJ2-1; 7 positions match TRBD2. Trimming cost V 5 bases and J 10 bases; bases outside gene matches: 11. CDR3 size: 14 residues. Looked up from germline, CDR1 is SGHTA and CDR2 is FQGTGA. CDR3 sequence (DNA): TGTGCCAGCAGCCCTACGGGCGGGAGTATGGAGCAGTTCTTC. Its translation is CASSPTGGSMEQFF.